This T cell receptor (beta chain) was retrieved from a study of vaccination effects on CD4 cells after COVID-19. Study in general: Post-vaccine samples followed the second dose by a median of 72 days.

About this clone itself: Its antigen is still unknown.

Prior to sequencing, the ViraFEST assay stimulated PBMC with viral peptide pools, which expanded the antigen-specific CD4+ T cells. Subsequent to roughly 9 days of culture, CD4+ T cells were isolated. This individual tested PCR-positive for SARS-CoV-2 infection between March and December 2020. The participants, recipients of two vaccine doses, got either BNT162b2 or mRNA-1273. TCRdb keeps only in-frame clones here, not all; method: immunoSEQ multiplex PCR. Altogether more than 15,000 clones are present, 65% to 75% being singletons, with the ten largest covering 20% to 25%. This receptor was obtained from a human donor who had a prior SARS-CoV-2 infection. Sequencing used CD4+ T cells from PBMCs cultured with SARS-CoV-2 spike peptides, obtained after COVID-19 vaccination.

The CDR3, as DNA: TGTGCCAGCAGCCCCCTGGGGGGAGGCTACACCTTC. As protein: CASSPLGGGYTF. V and J are TRBV28 and TRBJ1-2; D might be TRBD1 (5 bases). The germline V gene has CDR1 MDHEN and CDR2 SYDVKM. The CDR3 is made up of 12 amino acids. Trimming shortened V by 6 bases and J by 8 bases, and 13 bases separated the two germline ends.